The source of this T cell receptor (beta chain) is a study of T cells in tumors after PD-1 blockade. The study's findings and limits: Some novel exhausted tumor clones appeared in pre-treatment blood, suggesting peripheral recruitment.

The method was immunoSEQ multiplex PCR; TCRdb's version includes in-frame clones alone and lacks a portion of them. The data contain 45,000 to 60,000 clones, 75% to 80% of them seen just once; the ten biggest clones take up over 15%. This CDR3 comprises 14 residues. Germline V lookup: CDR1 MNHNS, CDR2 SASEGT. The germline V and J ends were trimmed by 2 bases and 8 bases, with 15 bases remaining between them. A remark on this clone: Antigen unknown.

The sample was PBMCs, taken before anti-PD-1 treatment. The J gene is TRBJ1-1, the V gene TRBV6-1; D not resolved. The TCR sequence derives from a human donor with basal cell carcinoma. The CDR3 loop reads CASSERRTGSEAFF. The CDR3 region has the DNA TGTGCCAGCAGTGAAAGGAGAACGGGTTCAGAAGCTTTCTTT.